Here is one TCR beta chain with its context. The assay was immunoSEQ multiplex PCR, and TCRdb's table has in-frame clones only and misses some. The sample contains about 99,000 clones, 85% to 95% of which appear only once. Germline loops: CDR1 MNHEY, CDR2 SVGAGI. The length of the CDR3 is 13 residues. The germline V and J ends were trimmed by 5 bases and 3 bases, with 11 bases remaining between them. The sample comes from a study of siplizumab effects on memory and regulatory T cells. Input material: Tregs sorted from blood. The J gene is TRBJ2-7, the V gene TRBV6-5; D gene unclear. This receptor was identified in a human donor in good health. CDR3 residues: CASSGDLYYEQYF. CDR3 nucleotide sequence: TGTGCCAGCAGTGGCGACCTCTACTACGAGCAGTACTTC.